The 3 T cell receptor beta chains reported below all come from one sample, sequenced in a study of patients and donors after allogeneic stem cell transplantation. One entry per CDR3 protein results from TCRdb running MiXCR on the RT-PCR reads. The sample records some 160,000 distinct CDR3 sequences, 24% being singletons. Material for sequencing was blood, either unsorted or a sorted T cell fraction (not recorded which). These receptors were collected from a human donor who was either an allogeneic HSCT recipient or a stem cell or donor lymphocyte infusion donor (not recorded which). It is not recorded whose cells these are; they may come from a transplant donor.

There are a few counts of this clonotype. This chain uses TRBV20-1 with TRBJ1-2; tentative D call: TRBD1 (5 bases). Germline CDR1 DFQATT, CDR2 SNEGSKA (reference sequence). Trimming took off 5 bases at V and 4 bases at J, with 14 bases between the two ends. CDR3 length equals 13 residues. The CDR3 sequence: CSAGTGEPYGYTF. CDR3 coding DNA: TGCAGTGCTGGCACAGGAGAACCCTATGGCTACACCTTC.

This clonotype has only a few counts. The V call is TRBV7-3, the J call TRBJ2-2; D is uncertain. The CDR3 extends over 13 amino acids. V was trimmed by 4 bases and J by 3 bases, leaving 6 bases between them. Germline V CDR1 and CDR2: SGHTA, FQGTGA. CDR3 loop: CASSSRDTGELFF. The CDR3 bases are TGTGCCAGCAGCTCAAGGGACACCGGGGAGCTGTTTTTT.

This chain connects TRBV12-3 or TRBV12-4 to TRBJ2-7, with 14 bases aligning to TRBD2. This CDR3 contains 15 residues. The J segment lost 4 bases and the V segment lost 3 bases, leaving 2 bases of the junction unmatched. CDR3 amino acids: CASSFGTSGSYEQYF. CDR3 sequence (DNA): TGTGCCAGCAGTTTTGGGACTAGCGGGAGTTACGAGCAGTACTTC.